This T cell receptor (beta chain) was captured by sequencing in a study of blood T cell repertoires in COVID-19. Sequencing was performed with immunoSEQ multiplex PCR; in TCRdb, only in-frame clones are kept and a portion is missing. The sample records approximately 200,000 clones, roughly 77% being singletons. The germline V gene has CDR1 MNHEY and CDR2 SVGAGI. The CDR3 loop spans 12 amino acids. Deletions cut 6 bases from V and 10 bases from J, with 10 bases between. The V gene is TRBV6-5, the J gene TRBJ1-6; D gene unclear. The sample was PBMCs or T cells enriched from blood (not recorded which). The receptor was derived from a man aged 35-49 years who had recovered from COVID-19. The CDR3 DNA reads TGTGCCAGCAGCGTTACTTGGTCACCCCTCCACTTT. Residues: CASSVTWSPLHF.